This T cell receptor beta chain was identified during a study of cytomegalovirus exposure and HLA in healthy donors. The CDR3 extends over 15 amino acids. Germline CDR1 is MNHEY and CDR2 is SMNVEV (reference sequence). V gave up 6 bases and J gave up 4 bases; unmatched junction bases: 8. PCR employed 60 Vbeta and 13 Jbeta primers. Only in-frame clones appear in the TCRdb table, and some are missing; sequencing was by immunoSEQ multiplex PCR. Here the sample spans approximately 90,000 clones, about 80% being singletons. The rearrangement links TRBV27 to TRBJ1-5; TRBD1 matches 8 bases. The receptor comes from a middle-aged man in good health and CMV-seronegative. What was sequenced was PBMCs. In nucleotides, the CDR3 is TGTGCCAGCAGGTCCCAGGGGGCGTATAATCAGCCCCAGCATTTT. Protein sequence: CASRSQGAYNQPQHF.